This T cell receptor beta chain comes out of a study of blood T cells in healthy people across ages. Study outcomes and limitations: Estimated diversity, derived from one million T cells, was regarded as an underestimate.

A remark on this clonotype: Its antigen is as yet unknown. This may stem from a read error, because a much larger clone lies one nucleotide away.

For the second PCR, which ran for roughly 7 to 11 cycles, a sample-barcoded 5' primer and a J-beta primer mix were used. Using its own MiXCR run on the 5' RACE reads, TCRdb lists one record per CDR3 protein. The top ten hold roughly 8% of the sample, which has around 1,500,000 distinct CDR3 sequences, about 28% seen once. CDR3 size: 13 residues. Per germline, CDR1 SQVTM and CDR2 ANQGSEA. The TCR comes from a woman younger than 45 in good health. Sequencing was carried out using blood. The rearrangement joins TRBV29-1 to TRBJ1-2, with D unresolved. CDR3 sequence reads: CSVEGVVSYDYTF. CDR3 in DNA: TGCAGCGTTGAAGGGGTCGTGTCCTATGACTACACCTTC.